This T cell receptor beta chain was sequenced for a study of CD8+ T cells in alopecia areata. Study outcomes and limitations: Unlike in mice, where it was clearer, TCR sharing across patients was less clear, possibly HLA-related. There were also resident alphabeta T cells of normal skin sequenced in scalp samples. Across lesional scalp, and particularly alopecia totalis/universalis, clonality surpassed that of normal scalp.

This CDR3 is built from 14 residues. Per the germline V gene, CDR1 is LNHNV and CDR2 is YYDKDF (reference sequence). V lost 1 base to trimming and J lost 4 bases, with 11 bases between them. Comment on this clone: The antigen remains unidentified.

Following extraction, RNA underwent reverse transcription to cDNA, which served as the sequencing template. Produced via immunoSEQ multiplex PCR; TCRdb's table is partial and in-frame only. The sample has 200,000 to 250,000 clones, about 56% seen once. A FACSAria was used to sort CD4+ and CD8+ T cells. These cells came from PBMCs. Specimen: CD8+ T cells sorted from blood. This receptor was identified in a human donor in good health. The gene calls are TRBV15 and TRBJ2-7; tentatively, D is TRBD1 (6 bases). The CDR3 nucleotides read TGTGCCACCAGCAGAGGGTCAGGGGCTTACGAGCAGTACTTC. Encoded protein: CATSRGSGAYEQYF.